The 30 T cell receptor beta chains below come from one sample, sequenced in a study of T cell repertoires in cytomegalovirus infection. TCRdb independently ran MiXCR on the reads; one entry per CDR3 protein. The table has 200,000 to 300,000 distinct CDR3 sequences, 10% to 15% seen once. The sample taken for sequencing was PBMCs. These receptors all come from a human donor in good health (CMV status not recorded). Some clones in this sample may be carry-over from other donors' samples.

The table lists this clonotype with many counts. This chain joins TRBV14 and TRBJ1-2; D is ambiguous. Germline V gene lookup returns CDR1 SGHDN and CDR2 FVKESK. This CDR3 spans 15 amino acids. Trimming pared 4 bases from V and 1 base from J, leaving 13 bases between. The CDR3 here is CASSPDPRLNYGYTF. The CDR3, as DNA: TGTGCCAGCAGCCCAGATCCCAGACTTAACTATGGCTACACCTTC. Filled out from reference TRBV14 and TRBJ1-2, the complete variable domain reads EAGVTQFPSHSVIEKGQTVTLRCDPISGHDNLYWYRRVMGKEIKFLLHFVKESKQDESGMPNNRFLAERTGGTYSTLKVQPAELEDSGVYFCASSPDPRLNYGYTFGSGTRLTVV.

This clonotype was observed many times. The chain combines TRBV19 with TRBJ2-7; 7 bases match TRBD1. With V trimmed by 6 bases and J by 0 bases, 5 bases remained unmatched. The CDR3 length is 14 residues. Germline lookup yields CDR1 LNHDA and CDR2 SQIVND (reference sequence). CDR3 amino acids: CASSSGQFSYEQYF. The DNA of the CDR3 is TGTGCCAGTAGCTCGGGACAGTTCTCCTACGAGCAGTACTTC.

This clonotype was seen repeatedly, ten times or more. The gene calls are TRBV4-3 and TRBJ2-5; 8 bases line up with TRBD1. The CDR3 totals 15 residues. Germline V CDR1 and CDR2: LGHNA, YSLEER. The V and J ends lost 1 base and 5 bases, in that order; junction bases with no gene match: 6. The CDR3 spells CASSQVTGVLETQYF. The CDR3, as DNA: TGCGCCAGCAGCCAAGTGACAGGGGTCCTGGAGACCCAGTACTTC.

The chain is built from TRBV12-3 or TRBV12-4 and TRBJ2-6, with D uncertain. CDR3 length: 17 amino acids. V lost 5 bases, J lost 0 bases, and 14 bases lay in between. CDR3 sequence: CASSPPIRDSGANVLTF. CDR3 sequence (DNA): TGTGCCAGCAGTCCTCCGATCCGCGACTCTGGGGCCAACGTCCTGACTTTC.

The chain links TRBV6-5 to TRBJ2-5, with 15 bases identical to TRBD2. The CDR3 totals 15 residues. The J segment lost 7 bases and the V segment lost 5 bases, leaving 5 bases of the junction unmatched. CDR1 is MNHEY, CDR2 SVGAGI, per germline. The chain's CDR3 is CASSPGTSGRRTQYF. In DNA form, the CDR3 reads TGTGCCAGCAGTCCCGGGACTAGCGGGAGGCGGACCCAGTACTTC.

This clonotype occurred a few times. This sequence joins TRBV20-1 and TRBJ2-7; D uncertain. The CDR3 consists of 12 residues. Per germline, CDR1 DFQATT and CDR2 SNEGSKA (reference sequence). V was trimmed by 5 bases and J by 1 base, leaving 9 bases between them. CDR3 protein: CSARGQSYEQYF. The CDR3 DNA is TGCAGTGCTCGAGGTCAGTCCTACGAGCAGTACTTC.

Many counts were recorded for this clonotype. The rearrangement uses TRBV7-8 and TRBJ1-1; 11 nucleotides match TRBD1. Germline loops: CDR1 SGHVS, CDR2 FQNEAQ. Losses at the gene ends were 3 bases for V and 0 bases for J; bases not matched to a gene: 18. CDR3 length: 21 residues. The CDR3 sequence is CASSFPVNRDRGIEVNTEAFF. The CDR3 coding sequence is TGTGCCAGCAGCTTCCCAGTTAATCGGGACAGGGGGATAGAAGTGAACACTGAAGCTTTCTTT.

This clonotype has a count of ten or more. The gene calls are TRBV6-1 and TRBJ1-6, with D hard to call. Trimming pared 10 bases from V and 5 bases from J, leaving 18 bases between. The CDR3 totals 15 residues. Germline CDR1 and CDR2: MNHNS and SASEGT. The CDR3 nucleotides are TGTGCCATTAGACCCTACTCTAATGATAATTCACCCCTCCACTTT. Protein product: CAIRPYSNDNSPLHF.

This CDR3 is CASSSGTSGRARTGELFF. The CDR3 DNA reads TGTGCCAGCAGTTCCGGGACTAGCGGGAGGGCCAGGACCGGGGAGCTGTTTTTT. The genes are TRBV27 and TRBJ2-2; 16 bases are a match to TRBD2. The CDR3 is 18 amino acids. Looked up from germline, CDR1 is MNHEY and CDR2 is SMNVEV (reference sequence). The junction had 7 bases not matched to a gene; V was cut back by 4 bases and J by 5 bases.

For this clonotype: At one boundary the junction diverges from the germline segment, which might be a read error. This sequence joins TRBV18 and TRBJ1-5; TRBD1 aligns across 9 bases. Germline V gene sequence: CDR1 KGHSH, CDR2 LQKENI. This CDR3 is built from 14 residues. The CDR3 region is CAGSPGTGHQPQHF. CDR3 nucleotide sequence: TGTGCCGGCTCACCAGGGACAGGGCACCAGCCCCAGCATTTT.

This clonotype has at least ten counts. At one of its ends the junction is not consistent with the germline gene, which may arise from a read error. The chain employs TRBV4-1 and TRBJ1-1, with 7 bases fitting TRBD1. This CDR3 is 13 amino acids long. Germline-derived CDR1 and CDR2 are MGHRA and YSYEKL. CDR3 coding DNA: TGTGCCAGCAGCCTCGACAGGGCCCGTGAAGCTTTCTTT. It specifies CASSLDRAREAFF.

Many counts were recorded for this clonotype. This chain joins TRBV7-3 and TRBJ2-5; 11 nucleotides match TRBD2. CDR3 length equals 18 residues. The trim removed 4 bases at V and 1 base at J, leaving 11 bases unmatched. From germline, CDR1 is SGHTA and CDR2 FQGTGA. The CDR3 reads CASSSRPTSGDPQETQYF. The DNA for the CDR3 is TGTGCCAGCAGCTCCCGCCCGACTAGCGGGGACCCCCAAGAGACCCAGTACTTC.

This clonotype was found many times. This chain connects TRBV11-2 to TRBJ2-7, with TRBD2 matching 7 bases. Trimming cost V 3 bases and J 0 bases; bases outside gene matches: 2. Germline CDR1 SGHAT, CDR2 FQNNGV. CDR3 length: 14 residues. CDR3 sequence: CASSLSGNSYEQYF. CDR3 coding DNA: TGTGCCAGCAGCTTGAGCGGGAACTCCTACGAGCAGTACTTC.

This clonotype was seen a few times. V gene TRBV4-1 combines with J gene TRBJ2-5, with 7 bases aligning to TRBD2. Germline assignment: CDR1 MGHRA and CDR2 YSYEKL. CDR3 length equals 17 residues. The V gene end was trimmed by 0 bases and the J gene end by 2 bases; junction bases not matched to a gene: 9. CDR3 sequence (DNA): TGCGCCAGCAGCCAAGAAGGGAACGGGGGGTGGCAAGAGACCCAGTACTTC. This sequence encodes CASSQEGNGGWQETQYF.

The chain has TRBV7-2 and TRBJ1-6, with a possible D match to TRBD1 (5 bases). V shed 2 bases and J shed 5 bases, with 16 bases lying between them. Germline CDR1 reads SGHTA; CDR2 reads FQGNSA. The CDR3 is 17 residues long. Here the CDR3 DNA reads TGTGCCAGCAGCTTAATCGGCAGGGTATTGAATAATTCACCCCTCCACTTT. Its translation: CASSLIGRVLNNSPLHF. Supplemented by reference TRBV7-2 and TRBJ1-6, the full variable domain reads GAGVSQSPSNKVTEKGKDVELRCDPISGHTALYWYRQSLGQGLEFLIYFQGNSAPDKSGLPSDRFSAERTGGSVSTLTIQRTQQEDSAVYLCASSLIGRVLNNSPLHFGNGTRLTVT.

This clonotype was detected once. One junction end disagrees with the germline gene, perhaps due to a read error. This chain links TRBV12-3 or TRBV12-4 with TRBJ2-5; TRBD2 aligns across 12 bases. The CDR3 covers 15 residues. The CDR3 bases are TGTCCCAGCAGTTTAGGACTAGCGGGGCAAGAGACCCAGTACTTC. It specifies CPSSLGLAGQETQYF.

The sample holds many counts of this clonotype. The gene calls are TRBV24-1 and TRBJ2-1, with a possible D match to TRBD1 (6 bases). V was shortened by 0 bases and J by 2 bases, with 10 bases between the two germline ends. CDR1 is KGHDR, CDR2 SFDVKD, per germline. There are 16 residues in the CDR3. CDR3 region: CATSDLTGTPYNEQFF. The CDR3 bases are TGTGCCACCAGTGATTTGACGGGGACACCCTACAATGAGCAGTTCTTC.

This clonotype has a handful of counts. The genes are TRBV20-1 and TRBJ2-7; the match to TRBD2 covers 10 bases. Looked up from germline, CDR1 is DFQATT and CDR2 is SNEGSKA (reference sequence). CDR3 length equals 14 residues. Trimming took 3 bases from V and 2 from J; bases not matched to a gene: 4. CDR3 bases: TGCAGTGCTAGGGCTAGCGGGAGAACCTACGAGCAGTACTTC. It is translated as CSARASGRTYEQYF.

This rearrangement joins TRBV5-6 to TRBJ2-5, with TRBD1 identical over 7 bases. The J segment lost 5 bases and the V segment lost 4 bases, leaving 11 bases of the junction unmatched. CDR3 size: 15 residues. Germline lookup yields CDR1 SGHDT and CDR2 YYEEEE. The CDR3: CASSVLLTGRETQYF. In nucleotides, the CDR3 is TGTGCCAGCAGCGTACTCCTGACAGGGCGGGAGACCCAGTACTTC.

This clonotype was recorded many times. V usage is TRBV2 and J usage is TRBJ1-4; TRBD1 agrees at 8 bases. The CDR3 is 14 amino acids. Germline CDR1 is SNHLY and CDR2 is FYNNEI. The V and J ends lost 6 bases and 8 bases, in that order; junction bases with no gene match: 8. CDR3 loop: CASSRTGQGEKLFF. The CDR3 nucleotides are TGTGCCAGCAGCCGGACAGGGCAAGGGGAAAAACTGTTTTTT. The entire variable domain, with the rest obtained from reference TRBV2 and TRBJ1-4, is as follows: EPEVTQTPSHQVTQMGQEVILRCVPISNHLYFYWYRQILGQKVEFLVSFYNNEISEKSEIFDDQFSVERPDGSNFTLKIRSTKLEDSAMYFCASSRTGQGEKLFFGSGTQLSVL.

This clonotype has a handful of counts. Here the CDR3 DNA reads TGTGCCAGTACGGGACAGTTGAACACTGAAGCTTTCTTT. Translation gives CASTGQLNTEAFF. This sequence joins TRBV25-1 and TRBJ1-1; TRBD1 aligns across 7 bases. J gave up 0 bases and V 9 bases, and 4 bases lay outside the gene matches. Germline CDR1 MGHDK, CDR2 SYGVNS. The CDR3 extends over 13 amino acids.

This clonotype has ten or more counts. The gene calls are TRBV7-6 and TRBJ1-3; the match to TRBD1 covers 9 bases. After removal of 5 bases from V and 2 bases from J, the junction contained 4 bases not matched to a gene. The CDR3 extends over 15 amino acids. Looked up from germline, CDR1 is SGHVS and CDR2 is FNYEAQ. The CDR3, as DNA: TGTGCCAGCAGCCAGGACAGGGGTCCTGGAAACACCATATATTTT. This encodes CASSQDRGPGNTIYF. Filled out from reference TRBV7-6 and TRBJ1-3, the complete variable domain reads GAGVSQSPRYKVTKRGQDVALRCDPISGHVSLYWYRQALGQGPEFLTYFNYEAQQDKSGLPNDRFSAERPEGSISTLTIQRTEQRDSAMYRCASSQDRGPGNTIYFGEGSWLTVV.

This sequence joins TRBV2 and TRBJ2-7; D may be TRBD1 or TRBD2 (5 bases each). V dropped 4 bases and J dropped 5 bases, with 21 bases sitting between them. The CDR3 covers 16 residues. Germline loops: CDR1 SNHLY, CDR2 FYNNEI. The CDR3, as DNA: TGTGCCAGCAGTGTGAGCAGGGACCCCACCGTGGACGAGCAGTACTTC. It specifies CASSVSRDPTVDEQYF. Complete variable domain (other parts from reference TRBV2 and TRBJ2-7): EPEVTQTPSHQVTQMGQEVILRCVPISNHLYFYWYRQILGQKVEFLVSFYNNEISEKSEIFDDQFSVERPDGSNFTLKIRSTKLEDSAMYFCASSVSRDPTVDEQYFGPGTRLTVT.

This clonotype has a count of ten or more. CDR3 sequence: CASSPDGGETQYF. The CDR3 DNA reads as TGTGCCAGCAGCCCGGACGGGGGGGAGACCCAGTACTTC. The chain combines TRBV7-3 with TRBJ2-5, with TRBD2 identical over 7 bases. The germline V gene has CDR1 SGHTA and CDR2 FQGTGA. The length of the CDR3 is 13 residues. The ends lost 5 bases at V and 5 bases at J; junction bases unmatched: 5.

At least ten counts were recorded for this clonotype. V is TRBV6-6 and J is TRBJ2-3; the match to TRBD2 covers 8 bases. CDR1 and CDR2 (germline): MNHNY, SVGAGI (reference sequence). There are 18 residues in the CDR3. Trimming at V came to 0 bases and at J to 4 bases, leaving 12 bases not matched to a gene. CDR3 in amino acids: CASSYSPPGRAGADTQYF. The CDR3 nucleotides are TGTGCCAGCAGTTACTCCCCTCCCGGGAGGGCCGGGGCAGATACGCAGTATTTT.

This clonotype turned up a few times. The chain carries TRBV19 and TRBJ1-1; no clear D gene. V lost 4 bases and J 0 bases, leaving 12 bases between the germline ends. Germline CDR1 and CDR2: LNHDA and SQIVND (reference sequence). The CDR3 sequence is 15 residues long. CDR3 coding DNA: TGTGCCAGTAGTAAGTATGGGCAGATGAACACTGAAGCTTTCTTT. This translates into CASSKYGQMNTEAFF.

The chain has TRBV20-1 and TRBJ1-1, with D tentatively TRBD1 (5 bases). Germline lookup yields CDR1 DFQATT and CDR2 SNEGSKA (reference sequence). This CDR3 has 10 residues. This chain's CDR3 is CNAGDGEAFF. The CDR3 bases are TGCAATGCGGGGGACGGTGAAGCTTTCTTT.

The chain employs TRBV20-1 and TRBJ2-5; D could derive from TRBD1 or TRBD2 (5 bases each). Germline loops: CDR1 DFQATT, CDR2 SNEGSKA (reference sequence). Trimming pared 5 bases from V and 4 bases from J, leaving 14 bases between. The CDR3 runs 13 residues. The CDR3 nucleotides read TGCAGTGCTGGGCCGATTGGGGGAGAGACCCAGTACTTC. Residues: CSAGPIGGETQYF.

This clonotype occurred many times. V is TRBV7-2 and J is TRBJ2-5; D is possibly TRBD1 or TRBD2 (5 bases each). Per the germline V gene, CDR1 is SGHTA and CDR2 is FQGNSA. V was trimmed by 5 bases and J by 3 bases, leaving 16 bases between them. The CDR3 totals 15 residues. The DNA for the CDR3 is TGTGCCAGCAGCCCTAGCCCCGGGGCCGAAGAGACCCAGTACTTC. As protein: CASSPSPGAEETQYF.

The rearrangement joins TRBV3-1 to TRBJ2-1; D remains ambiguous. The CDR3 sequence is 14 residues long. Germline assignment: CDR1 LGHDT and CDR2 YNNKEL (reference sequence). V was pared by 4 bases and J by 5 bases, with 12 bases between. The CDR3 protein is CASSPLAGHNEQFF. CDR3 bases: TGTGCCAGCAGCCCGCTTGCCGGCCACAATGAGCAGTTCTTC.